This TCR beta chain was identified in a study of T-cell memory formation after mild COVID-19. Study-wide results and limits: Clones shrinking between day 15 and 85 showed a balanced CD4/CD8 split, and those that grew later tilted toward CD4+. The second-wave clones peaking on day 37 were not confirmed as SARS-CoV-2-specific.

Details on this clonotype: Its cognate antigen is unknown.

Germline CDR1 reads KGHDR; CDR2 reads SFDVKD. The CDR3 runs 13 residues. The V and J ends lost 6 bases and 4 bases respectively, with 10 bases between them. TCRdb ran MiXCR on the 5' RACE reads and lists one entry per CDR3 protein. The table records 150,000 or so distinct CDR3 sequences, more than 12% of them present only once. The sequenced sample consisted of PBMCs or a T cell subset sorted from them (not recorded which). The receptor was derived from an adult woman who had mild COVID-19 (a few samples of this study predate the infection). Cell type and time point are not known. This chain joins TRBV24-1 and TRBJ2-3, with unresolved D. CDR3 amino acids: CATSIGFADTQYF. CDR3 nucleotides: TGTGCCACCAGTATCGGCTTTGCAGATACGCAGTATTTT.